There are many counts of the clone carrying this TCR beta chain. Looked up from germline, CDR1 is SGHKS and CDR2 is YYEKEE (reference sequence). The J segment lost 2 bases and the V segment lost 2 bases, leaving 3 bases of the junction unmatched. This CDR3 contains 16 residues. This sample was included in a study of tumor-infiltrating lymphocytes in oesophageal squamous cell carcinoma. TCRdb used MiXCR to reprocess the PCR reads, holding one entry per CDR3 protein. The sample records more than 10,000 distinct CDR3 sequences, roughly 60% being singletons. The receptor was derived from a female donor with esophageal squamous cell carcinoma. The source material was esophageal tumor tissue. This chain links TRBV5-5 with TRBJ2-2; 10 bases are shared with TRBD2. Here the CDR3 DNA reads TGTGCCAGCAGCTTAGGACTAGCGGTAAACACCGGGGAGCTGTTTTTT. Protein: CASSLGLAVNTGELFF.